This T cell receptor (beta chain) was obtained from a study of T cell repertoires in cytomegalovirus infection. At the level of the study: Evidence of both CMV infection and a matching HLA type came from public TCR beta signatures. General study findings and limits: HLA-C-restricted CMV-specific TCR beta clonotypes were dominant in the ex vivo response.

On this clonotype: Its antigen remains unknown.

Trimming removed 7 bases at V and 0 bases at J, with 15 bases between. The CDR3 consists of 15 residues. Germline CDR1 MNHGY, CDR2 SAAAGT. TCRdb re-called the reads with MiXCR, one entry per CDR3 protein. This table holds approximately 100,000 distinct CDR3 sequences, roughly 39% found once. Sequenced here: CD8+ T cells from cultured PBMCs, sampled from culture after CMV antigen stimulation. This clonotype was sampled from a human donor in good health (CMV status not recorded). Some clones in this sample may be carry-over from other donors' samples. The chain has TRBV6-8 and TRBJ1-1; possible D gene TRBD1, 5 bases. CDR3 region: CASTPWAGLNTEAFF. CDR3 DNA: TGTGCCAGCACCCCTTGGGCAGGGTTGAACACTGAAGCTTTCTTT.